This T cell receptor beta chain came from a study of human T cells and chemical hapten exposure. Original data processing: A per-sample median of 95,638 TCRs was observed, with counts ranging from roughly 20,000 to 750,000. MiXCR was run by TCRdb on the RACE reads, yielding one entry per CDR3 protein. These V and J calls are TCRdb output, not the study's own analysis. The repertoire holds roughly 200,000 distinct CDR3 sequences, with roughly a quarter as singletons. The germline V gene has CDR1 MGHRA and CDR2 YSYEKL. CDR3 size: 19 residues. Concerning this clonotype: Germline is not matched at one junction end, which may reflect a read error.

Noted time point: patch test 3, about 24 weeks after DPC sensitization. Regarding treatment: therapeutic diphenylcyclopropenone sensitization with weekly scalp DPC. Extraction yielded total RNA from whole blood (unfractionated). V gene TRBV4-1 combines with J gene TRBJ2-1, with 11 bases matching TRBD2. The source is a woman aged 40 to 50 with alopecia areata. Some clones in this sample may be carry-over from other donors' samples. Sequencing was performed on whole blood, taken in connection with sensitization to the hapten diphenylcyclopropenone (DPC). CDR3: CASSEDLGLAGLNRDEQFF. CDR3 DNA sequence: TGCGCCAGCAGCGAAGACCTTGGACTAGCGGGCCTGAATCGGGATGAGCAGTTCTTC.